The present entry profiles one TCR beta chain with its context. TCRdb reprocessed the 5' RACE reads with MiXCR, giving one entry per CDR3 protein. The table shows 350,000 to 400,000 distinct CDR3 sequences, with roughly 27% occurring only once. Six healthy women, forming three identical twin pairs, donated samples. This sample is part of a study of identical twins' blood T cells. The V gene's germline CDR1 is MNHEY and CDR2 SVGEGT. Trimming left V 1 base short and J 5 bases short, with 7 bases between. The CDR3 covers 13 residues. The chain combines TRBV6-2 or TRBV6-3 with TRBJ2-3; D is undetermined. The material sequenced was PBMCs. This clonotype was obtained from a woman between 18 and 55 years old in good health. Here the CDR3 DNA reads TGTGCCAGCAGTTACTTCAGAGGAGATACGCAGTATTTT. Translating gives CASSYFRGDTQYF.